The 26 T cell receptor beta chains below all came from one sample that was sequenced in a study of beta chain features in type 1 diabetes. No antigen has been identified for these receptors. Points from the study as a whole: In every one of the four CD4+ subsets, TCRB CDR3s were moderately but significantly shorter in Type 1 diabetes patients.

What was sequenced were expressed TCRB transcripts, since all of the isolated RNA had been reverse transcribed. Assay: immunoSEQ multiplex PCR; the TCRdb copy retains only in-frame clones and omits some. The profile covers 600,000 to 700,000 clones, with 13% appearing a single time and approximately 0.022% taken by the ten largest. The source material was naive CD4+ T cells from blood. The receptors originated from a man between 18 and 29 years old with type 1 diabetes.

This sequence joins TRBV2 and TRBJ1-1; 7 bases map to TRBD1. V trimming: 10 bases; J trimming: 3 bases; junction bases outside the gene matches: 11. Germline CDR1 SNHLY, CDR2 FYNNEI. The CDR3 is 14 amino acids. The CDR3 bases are TGTGCCATCCACACCGGGACAGCATACACTGAAGCTTTCTTT. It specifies CAIHTGTAYTEAFF.

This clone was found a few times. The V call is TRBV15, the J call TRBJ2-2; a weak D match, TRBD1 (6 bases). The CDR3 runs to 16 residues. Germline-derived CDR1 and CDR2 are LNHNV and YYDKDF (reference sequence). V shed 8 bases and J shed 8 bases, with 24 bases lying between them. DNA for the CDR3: TGTGCCACCGCTCCCAGAGGACAGCTCCTATTTGGGGAGCTGTTTTTT. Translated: CATAPRGQLLFGELFF.

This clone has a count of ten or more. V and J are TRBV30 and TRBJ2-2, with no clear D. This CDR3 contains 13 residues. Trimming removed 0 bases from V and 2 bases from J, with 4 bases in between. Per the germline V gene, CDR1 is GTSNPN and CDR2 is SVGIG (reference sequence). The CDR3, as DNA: TGTGCCTGGAGTGTCCGAAACACCGGGGAGCTGTTTTTT. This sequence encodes CAWSVRNTGELFF. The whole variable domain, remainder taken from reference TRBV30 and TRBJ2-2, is SQTIHQWPATLVQPVGSPLSLECTVEGTSNPNLYWYRQAAGRGLQLLFYSVGIGQISSEVPQNLSASRPQDRQFILSSKKLLLSDSGFYLCAWSVRNTGELFFGEGSRLTVL.

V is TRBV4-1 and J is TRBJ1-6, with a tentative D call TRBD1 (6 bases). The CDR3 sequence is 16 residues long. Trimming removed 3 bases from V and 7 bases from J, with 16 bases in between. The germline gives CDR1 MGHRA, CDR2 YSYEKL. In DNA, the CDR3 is TGCGCCAGCAGCCAGGAAGGGGGGCTAACCAATTCACCCCTCCACTTT. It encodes CASSQEGGLTNSPLHF.

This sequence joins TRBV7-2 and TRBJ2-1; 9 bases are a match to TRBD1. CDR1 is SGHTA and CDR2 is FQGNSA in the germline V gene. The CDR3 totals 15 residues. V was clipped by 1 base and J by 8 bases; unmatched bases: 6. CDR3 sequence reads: CASSLGTGVRDEQFF. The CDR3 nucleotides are TGTGCCAGCAGCTTAGGGACAGGGGTTCGTGATGAGCAGTTCTTC.

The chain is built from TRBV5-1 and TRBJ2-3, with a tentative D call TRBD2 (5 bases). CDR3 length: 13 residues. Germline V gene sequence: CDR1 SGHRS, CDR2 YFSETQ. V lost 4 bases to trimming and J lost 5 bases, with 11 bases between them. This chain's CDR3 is CASSIWAGDTQYF. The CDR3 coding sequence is TGCGCCAGCAGCATCTGGGCGGGAGATACGCAGTATTTT.

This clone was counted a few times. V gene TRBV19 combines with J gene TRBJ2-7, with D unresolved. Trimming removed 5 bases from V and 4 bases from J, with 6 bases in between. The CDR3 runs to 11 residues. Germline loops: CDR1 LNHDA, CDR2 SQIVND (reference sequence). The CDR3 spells CASSSLYEQYF. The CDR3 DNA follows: TGTGCCAGTAGTTCCCTATACGAGCAGTACTTC.

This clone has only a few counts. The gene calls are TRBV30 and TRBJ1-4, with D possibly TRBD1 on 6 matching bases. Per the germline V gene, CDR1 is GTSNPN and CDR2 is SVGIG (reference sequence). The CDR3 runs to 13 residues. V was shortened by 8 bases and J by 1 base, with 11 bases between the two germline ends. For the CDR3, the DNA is TGTGCCAGCCAAGGGGGAACTAATGAAAAACTGTTTTTT. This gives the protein CASQGGTNEKLFF. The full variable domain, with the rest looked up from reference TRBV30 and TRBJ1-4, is SQTIHQWPATLVQPVGSPLSLECTVEGTSNPNLYWYRQAAGRGLQLLFYSVGIGQISSEVPQNLSASRPQDRQFILSSKKLLLSDSGFYLCASQGGTNEKLFFGSGTQLSVL.

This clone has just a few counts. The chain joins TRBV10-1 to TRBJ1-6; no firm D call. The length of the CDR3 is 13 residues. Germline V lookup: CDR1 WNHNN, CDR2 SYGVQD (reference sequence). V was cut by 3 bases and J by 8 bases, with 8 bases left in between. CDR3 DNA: TGCGCCAGCAGTGATGGCCCGTATTCACCCCTCCACTTT. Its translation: CASSDGPYSPLHF.

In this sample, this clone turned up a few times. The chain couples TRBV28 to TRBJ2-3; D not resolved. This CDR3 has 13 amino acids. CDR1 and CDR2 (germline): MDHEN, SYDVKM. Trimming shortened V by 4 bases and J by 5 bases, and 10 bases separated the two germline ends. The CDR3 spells CASSSPPIDTQYF. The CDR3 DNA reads TGTGCCAGCAGTTCCCCACCGATAGATACGCAGTATTTT.

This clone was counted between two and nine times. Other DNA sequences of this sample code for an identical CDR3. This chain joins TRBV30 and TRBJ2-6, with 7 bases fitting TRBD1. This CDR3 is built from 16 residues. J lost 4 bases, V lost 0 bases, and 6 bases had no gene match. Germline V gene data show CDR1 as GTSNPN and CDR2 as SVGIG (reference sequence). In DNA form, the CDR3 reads TGTGCCTGGAGTGTGGGGGACAGCTCAGGGGCCAACGTCCTGACTTTC. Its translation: CAWSVGDSSGANVLTF.

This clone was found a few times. The DNA of the CDR3 is TGTGCCTGGAGTGTCAGGGCAGGGGGCGACCAGCCCCAGCATTTT. Its translation is CAWSVRAGGDQPQHF. V usage is TRBV30 and J usage is TRBJ1-5; 8 positions agree with TRBD1. In germline, CDR1 is GTSNPN, CDR2 SVGIG (reference sequence). This CDR3 spans 15 amino acids. V lost 0 bases, J lost 7 bases, and 8 bases stayed unmatched.

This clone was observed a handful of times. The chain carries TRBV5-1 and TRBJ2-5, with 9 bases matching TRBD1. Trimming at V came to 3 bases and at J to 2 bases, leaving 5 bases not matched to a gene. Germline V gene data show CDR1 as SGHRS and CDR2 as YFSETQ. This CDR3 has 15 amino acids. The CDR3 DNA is TGCGCCAGCAGCTATGGGACAGGGCGGCAAGAGACCCAGTACTTC. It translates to CASSYGTGRQETQYF.

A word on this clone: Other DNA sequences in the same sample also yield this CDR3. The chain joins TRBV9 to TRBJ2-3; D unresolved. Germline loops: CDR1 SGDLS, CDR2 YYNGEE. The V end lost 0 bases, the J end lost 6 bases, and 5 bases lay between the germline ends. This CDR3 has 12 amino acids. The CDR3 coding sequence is TGTGCCAGCAGCGTAGGACGGGATACGCAGTATTTT. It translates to CASSVGRDTQYF.

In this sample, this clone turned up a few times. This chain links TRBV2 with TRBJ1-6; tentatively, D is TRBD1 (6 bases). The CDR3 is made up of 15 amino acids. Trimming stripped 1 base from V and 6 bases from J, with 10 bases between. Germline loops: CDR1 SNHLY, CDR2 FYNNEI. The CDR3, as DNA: TGTGCCAGCAGTGAAGGGACAGTCCCTAATTCACCCCTCCACTTT. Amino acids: CASSEGTVPNSPLHF.

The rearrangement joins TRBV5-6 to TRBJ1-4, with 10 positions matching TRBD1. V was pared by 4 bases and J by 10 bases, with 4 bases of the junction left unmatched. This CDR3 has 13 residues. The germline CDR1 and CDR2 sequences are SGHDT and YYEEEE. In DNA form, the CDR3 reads TGTGCCAGCAGCGGGACAGGGGTAGGAAAACTGTTTTTT. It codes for CASSGTGVGKLFF.

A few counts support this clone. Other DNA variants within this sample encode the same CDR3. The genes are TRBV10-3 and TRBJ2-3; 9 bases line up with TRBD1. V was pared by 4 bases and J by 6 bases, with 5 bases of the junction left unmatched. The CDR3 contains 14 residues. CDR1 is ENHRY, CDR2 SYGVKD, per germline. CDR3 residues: CAISGGTGSDTQYF. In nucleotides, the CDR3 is TGTGCCATCAGTGGAGGGACAGGGTCCGATACGCAGTATTTT.

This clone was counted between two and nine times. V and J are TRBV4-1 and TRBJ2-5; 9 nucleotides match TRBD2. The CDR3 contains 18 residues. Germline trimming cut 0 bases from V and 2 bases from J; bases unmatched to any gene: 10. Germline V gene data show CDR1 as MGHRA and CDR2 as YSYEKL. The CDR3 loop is CASSQDWATSGPQETQYF. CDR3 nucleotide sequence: TGCGCCAGCAGCCAAGATTGGGCGACTAGCGGCCCGCAAGAGACCCAGTACTTC.

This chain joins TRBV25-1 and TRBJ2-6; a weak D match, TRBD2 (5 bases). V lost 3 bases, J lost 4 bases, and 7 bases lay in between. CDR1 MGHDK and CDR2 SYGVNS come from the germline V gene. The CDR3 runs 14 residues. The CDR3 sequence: CASSERAGANVLTF. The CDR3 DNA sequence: TGTGCCAGCAGTGAGAGGGCGGGGGCCAACGTCCTGACTTTC.

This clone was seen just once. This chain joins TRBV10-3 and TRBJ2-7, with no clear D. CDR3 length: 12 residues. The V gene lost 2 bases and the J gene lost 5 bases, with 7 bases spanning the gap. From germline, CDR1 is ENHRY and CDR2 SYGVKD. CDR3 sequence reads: CAISEPRNEQYF. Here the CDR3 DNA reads TGTGCCATCAGTGAGCCCCGGAACGAGCAGTACTTC.

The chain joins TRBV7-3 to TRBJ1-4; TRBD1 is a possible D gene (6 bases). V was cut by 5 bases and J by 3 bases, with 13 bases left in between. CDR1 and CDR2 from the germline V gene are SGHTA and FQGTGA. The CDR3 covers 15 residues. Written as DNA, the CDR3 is TGTGCCAGCAGCACAGGGACAACAGCTAATGAAAAACTGTTTTTT. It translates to CASSTGTTANEKLFF. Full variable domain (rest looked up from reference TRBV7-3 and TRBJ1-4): GAGVSQTPSNKVTEKGKYVELRCDPISGHTALYWYRQSLGQGPEFLIYFQGTGAADDSGLPNDRFFAVRPEGSVSTLKIQRTERGDSAVYLCASSTGTTANEKLFFGSGTQLSVL.

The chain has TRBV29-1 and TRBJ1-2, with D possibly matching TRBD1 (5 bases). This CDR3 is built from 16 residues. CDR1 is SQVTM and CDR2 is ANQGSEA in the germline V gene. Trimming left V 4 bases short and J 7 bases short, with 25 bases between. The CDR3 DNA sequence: TGCAGCGTTGCGGGTGGCGGGGGAGCCACGACGACTGGCTACACCTTC. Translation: CSVAGGGGATTTGYTF.

The CDR3 sequence is CASSLAETNEKLFF. The CDR3 coding sequence is TGTGCCAGCAGCTTAGCCGAGACTAATGAAAAACTGTTTTTT. V is TRBV7-9 and J is TRBJ1-4, with D unresolved. Germline-derived CDR1 and CDR2 are SEHNR and FQNEAQ (reference sequence). This CDR3 contains 14 residues. The V end lost 0 bases, the J end lost 2 bases, and 4 bases lay between the germline ends.

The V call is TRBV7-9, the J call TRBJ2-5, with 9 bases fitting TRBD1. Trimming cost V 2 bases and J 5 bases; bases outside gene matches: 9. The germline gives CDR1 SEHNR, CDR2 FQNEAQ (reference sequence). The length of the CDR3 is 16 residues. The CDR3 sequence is CASSLLRTGESETQYF. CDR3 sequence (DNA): TGTGCCAGCAGCTTATTGCGGACAGGGGAATCGGAGACCCAGTACTTC.

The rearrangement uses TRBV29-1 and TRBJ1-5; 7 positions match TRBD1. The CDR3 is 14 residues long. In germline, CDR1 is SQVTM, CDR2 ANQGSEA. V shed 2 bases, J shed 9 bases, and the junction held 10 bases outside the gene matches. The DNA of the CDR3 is TGCAGCGTTGAACTCGGGACAGTCCGAGGGCCCCAGCATTTT. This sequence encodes CSVELGTVRGPQHF.

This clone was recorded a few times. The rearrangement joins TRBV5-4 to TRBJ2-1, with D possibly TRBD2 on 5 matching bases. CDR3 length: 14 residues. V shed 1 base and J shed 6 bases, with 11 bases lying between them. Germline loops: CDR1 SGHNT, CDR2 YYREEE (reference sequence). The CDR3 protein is CASSLSWTGNEQFF. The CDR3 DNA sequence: TGTGCCAGCAGCTTGAGTTGGACTGGCAATGAGCAGTTCTTC.